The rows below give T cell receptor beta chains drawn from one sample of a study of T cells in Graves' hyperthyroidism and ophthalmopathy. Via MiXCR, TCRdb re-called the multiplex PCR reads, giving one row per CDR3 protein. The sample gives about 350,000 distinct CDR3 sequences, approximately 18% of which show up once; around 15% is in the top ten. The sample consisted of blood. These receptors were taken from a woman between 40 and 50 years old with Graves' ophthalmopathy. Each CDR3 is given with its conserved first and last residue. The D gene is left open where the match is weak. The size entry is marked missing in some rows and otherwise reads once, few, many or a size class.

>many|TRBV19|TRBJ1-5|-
CASSISAGGNQPQHF
TGTGCCAGTAGTATCAGTGCAGGGGGCAATCAGCCCCAGCATTTT
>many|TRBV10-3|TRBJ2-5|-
CAIKLGGEGGETQYF
TGTGCCATCAAATTGGGAGGCGAGGGAGGAGAGACCCAGTACTTC
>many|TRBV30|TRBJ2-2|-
CAWTDAGELFF
TGTGCCTGGACCGACGCCGGGGAGCTGTTTTTT
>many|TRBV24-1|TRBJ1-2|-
CATSDFTVGGGGANYGYTF
TGTGCCACCAGTGATTTCACAGTCGGGGGAGGCGGCGCTAACTATGGCTACACCTTC
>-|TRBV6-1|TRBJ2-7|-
CASSEERRYEQYF
TGTGCCAGCAGTGAAGAGAGGCGATACGAGCAGTACTTC
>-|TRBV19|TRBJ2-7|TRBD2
CASSMGTSANYEQYF
TGTGCCAGTAGTATGGGGACTAGCGCGAACTACGAGCAGTACTTC
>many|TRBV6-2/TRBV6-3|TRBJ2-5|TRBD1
CASRPQEPGQGVFRETQYF
TGTGCCAGCAGACCACAAGAACCGGGACAGGGGGTATTTCGGGAGACCCAGTACTTC
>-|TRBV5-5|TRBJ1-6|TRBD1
CASSVTGVENSPLHF
TGTGCCAGCAGCGTGACAGGGGTTGAAAATTCACCCCTCCACTTT
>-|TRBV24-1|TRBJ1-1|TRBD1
CSTRGPNTEAFF
TGTTCCACCAGGGGGCCCAACACTGAAGCTTTCTTT
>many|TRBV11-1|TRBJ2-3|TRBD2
CASSSSGSTVADTQYF
TGTGCCAGCAGCTCTAGCGGGAGCACCGTGGCAGATACGCAGTATTTT
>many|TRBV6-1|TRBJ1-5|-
CASSEGGAGQPQHF
TGTGCCAGCAGTGAAGGGGGCGCCGGTCAGCCCCAGCATTTT
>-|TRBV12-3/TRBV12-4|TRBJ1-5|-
CASRPTGPSNQPQHF
TGTGCCAGCAGACCGACAGGCCCGAGCAATCAGCCCCAGCATTTT
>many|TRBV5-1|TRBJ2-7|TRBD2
CASSLMGLAGKQYF
TGCGCCAGCAGCTTGATGGGACTAGCGGGAAAGCAGTACTTC
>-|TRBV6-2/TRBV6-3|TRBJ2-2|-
CASSEGPATGELFF
TGTGCCAGCAGCGAAGGACCCGCCACCGGGGAGCTGTTTTTT
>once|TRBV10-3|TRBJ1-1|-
CAISERGNTEAFF
TGTGCCATCAGTGAGCGGGGGAACACTGAAGCTTTCTTT
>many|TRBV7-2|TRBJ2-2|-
CASSPVVAVSTTGELFF
TGTGCCAGCAGCCCCGTGGTAGCGGTATCGACCACCGGGGAGCTGTTTTTT
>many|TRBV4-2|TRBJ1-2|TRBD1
CASSQGTGNYGYTF
TGTGCCAGCAGTCAGGGGACAGGCAACTATGGCTACACCTTC
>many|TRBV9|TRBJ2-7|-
CASSVATTAHYSEQYF
TGTGCCAGCAGCGTAGCTACGACAGCCCACTATTCCGAGCAGTACTTC
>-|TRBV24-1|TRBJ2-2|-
CATSLSGWIGELFF
TGTGCCACCAGCCTTTCTGGGTGGATCGGGGAGCTGTTTTTT
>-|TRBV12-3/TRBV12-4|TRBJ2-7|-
CASSLAQGLYEQYF
TGTGCCAGCAGTTTAGCACAGGGACTATACGAGCAGTACTTC
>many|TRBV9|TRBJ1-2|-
CASSVEGFPRGGYTF
TGTGCCAGCAGCGTAGAGGGGTTTCCCAGGGGTGGCTACACCTTC
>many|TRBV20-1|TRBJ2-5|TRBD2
CSARSTSGQETQYF
TGCAGTGCCCGATCGACTAGCGGCCAAGAGACCCAGTACTTC
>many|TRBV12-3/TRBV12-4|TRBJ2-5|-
CASSPHRRGILQETQYF
TGTGCCAGCAGTCCCCACCGTCGGGGGATCTTACAAGAGACCCAGTACTTC
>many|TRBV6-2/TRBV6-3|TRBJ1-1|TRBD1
CASSTTIDRGNTEAFF
TGTGCCAGCAGTACGACGATCGACAGGGGGAACACTGAAGCTTTCTTT
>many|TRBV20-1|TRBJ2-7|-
CSAILFQRITSYEQYF
TGCAGTGCTATACTTTTTCAGCGGATCACCTCCTACGAGCAGTACTTC
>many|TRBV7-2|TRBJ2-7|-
CASSSQGGGYEQYF
TGTGCCAGCAGCTCGCAGGGCGGCGGGTACGAGCAGTACTTC
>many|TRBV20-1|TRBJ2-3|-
CSATSPGDSSFTDTQYF
TGCAGTGCTACCTCCCCCGGGGACTCTAGCTTCACAGATACGCAGTATTTT
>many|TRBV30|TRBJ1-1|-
CACSQALNTEAFF
TGTGCCTGTTCACAGGCCTTGAACACTGAAGCTTTCTTT
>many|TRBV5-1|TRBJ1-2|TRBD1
CASSLEHPGQPYGYTF
TGCGCCAGCAGCTTGGAGCATCCGGGACAGCCCTATGGCTACACCTTC
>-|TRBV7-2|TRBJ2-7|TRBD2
CASSFAGLGSYEQYF
TGTGCCAGCAGCTTCGCGGGACTAGGGAGTTACGAGCAGTACTTC
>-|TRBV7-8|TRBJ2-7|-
CSSSSGLGLQYF
TGTTCCAGCAGCTCAGGATTAGGTCTGCAGTACTTC
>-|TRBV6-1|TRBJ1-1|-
CASSPGSGREAFF
TGCGCCAGCAGTCCCGGGTCAGGGAGGGAAGCTTTCTTT
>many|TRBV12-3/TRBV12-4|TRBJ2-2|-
CASSLAGSGTGELFF
TGTGCCAGCAGTTTAGCGGGGAGCGGGACCGGGGAGCTGTTTTTT
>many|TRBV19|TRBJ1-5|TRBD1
CASLRTGGFQPQHF
TGTGCCAGTCTAAGGACAGGGGGGTTTCAGCCCCAGCATTTT
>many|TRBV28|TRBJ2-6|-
CASAENRAGANVLTF
TGTGCCAGCGCGGAAAACAGGGCTGGGGCCAACGTCCTGACTTTC
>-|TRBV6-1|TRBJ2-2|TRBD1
CASSPRRGTGVTGELFF
TGTGCCAGCAGTCCTCGCCGGGGGACAGGGGTAACCGGGGAGCTGTTTTTT
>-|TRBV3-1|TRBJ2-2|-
CASSLSDSPSGELFF
TGTGCCAGCAGCTTATCCGACTCGCCCTCCGGGGAGCTGTTTTTT
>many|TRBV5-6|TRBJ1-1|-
CASYTGGGPLDTEAFF
TGTGCCAGCTACACGGGGGGCGGCCCCCTGGACACTGAAGCTTTCTTT
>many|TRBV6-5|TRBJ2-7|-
CASSYPPAGSYEQYF
TGTGCCAGCAGTTACCCCCCGGCGGGCTCCTACGAGCAGTACTTC
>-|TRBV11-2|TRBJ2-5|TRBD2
CASSPGLATLETQYF
TGTGCCAGCAGCCCGGGACTAGCGACACTGGAGACCCAGTACTTC
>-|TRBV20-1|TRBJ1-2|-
CSAGRQATYGYTF
TGCAGTGCAGGAAGACAGGCGACTTATGGCTACACCTTC
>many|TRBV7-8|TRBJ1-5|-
CASSRTALNQPQHF
TGTGCCAGCAGCAGGACAGCACTCAATCAGCCCCAGCATTTT
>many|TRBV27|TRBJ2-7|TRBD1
CASSRLGQGDYEQYF
TGTGCCAGCAGCCGACTCGGACAGGGGGACTACGAGCAGTACTTC
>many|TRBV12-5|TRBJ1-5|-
CASGLAGEGNQPQHF
TGTGCTAGTGGTTTAGCCGGGGAGGGCAATCAGCCCCAGCATTTT
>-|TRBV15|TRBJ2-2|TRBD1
CATSRVTGGTGELFF
TGTGCCACCAGCAGAGTGACAGGGGGCACCGGGGAGCTGTTTTTT
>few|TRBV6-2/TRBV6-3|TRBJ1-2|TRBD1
CASSYYRDREDYGYTF
TGTGCCAGCAGTTACTACCGGGACAGGGAAGACTATGGCTACACCTTC
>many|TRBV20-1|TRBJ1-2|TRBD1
CSAPKPGQGRGYTF
TGCAGTGCTCCGAAACCGGGACAGGGACGCGGCTACACCTTC
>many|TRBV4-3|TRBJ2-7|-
CASSQSSVSGKQYF
TGCGCCAGCAGCCAATCGTCAGTGAGCGGCAAGCAGTACTTC
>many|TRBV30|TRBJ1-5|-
CAYQDRLNQPQHF
TGTGCCTACCAGGACAGACTCAATCAGCCCCAGCATTTT
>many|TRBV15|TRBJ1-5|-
CATSRGSQPQHF
TGTGCCACCAGCAGAGGATCTCAGCCCCAGCATTTT
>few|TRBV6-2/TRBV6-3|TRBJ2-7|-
CASSYRGKGYEQYF
TGTGCCAGCAGTTACCGAGGGAAAGGCTACGAGCAGTACTTC
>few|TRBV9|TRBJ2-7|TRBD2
CASSVDPSGGTYEQYF
TGTGCCAGCAGCGTAGATCCTAGCGGGGGAACCTACGAGCAGTACTTC
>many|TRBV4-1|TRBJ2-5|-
CASSQDRGYGETQYF
TGCGCCAGCAGCCAAGATCGCGGCTACGGAGAGACCCAGTACTTC
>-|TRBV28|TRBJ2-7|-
CASRSGLGPYEQYF
TGTGCCAGCCGGTCCGGGCTTGGTCCCTACGAGCAGTACTTC
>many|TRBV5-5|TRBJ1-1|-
CASSFRGLIAFF
TGTGCCAGCAGCTTTCGAGGGCTGATCGCTTTCTTT